Listed here are 25 T cell receptor beta chains from one sample, sequenced in a study of T cell repertoires in cytomegalovirus infection. No antigen has been assigned to these receptors. TCRdb redid the calling of the reads with MiXCR, one entry per CDR3 protein. The data show around 900,000 distinct CDR3 sequences, roughly 30% seen once. This material consisted of cultured CD8+ T cells from PBMCs, taken from culture after CMV antigen stimulation. All receptors derive from a human donor in good health (CMV status not recorded). Some clones in this sample may be carry-over from other donors' samples.

The rearrangement links TRBV12-3 or TRBV12-4 to TRBJ2-7; weak D call: TRBD1 (6 bases). The CDR3 extends over 12 amino acids. Trimming stripped 6 bases from V and 6 bases from J, with 12 bases between. The CDR3 spells CASSPQGLEQYF. The CDR3 DNA is TGTGCCAGCAGCCCACAGGGCCTCGAGCAGTACTTC.

This clonotype has at least ten counts. V is TRBV2 and J is TRBJ1-4; 8 nucleotides align to TRBD1. V lost 2 bases, J lost 6 bases, and 8 bases stayed unmatched. Germline V CDR1 and CDR2: SNHLY, FYNNEI. The CDR3 is made up of 16 amino acids. CDR3 protein: CASSETLTGADEKLFF. The CDR3 bases are TGTGCCAGCAGTGAAACCCTGACAGGGGCTGATGAAAAACTGTTTTTT.

This clonotype has a handful of counts. The V and J genes are TRBV6-8 and TRBJ2-3, with TRBD2 matching 9 bases. The CDR3 sequence is 15 residues long. CDR1 MNHGY and CDR2 SAAAGT come from the germline V gene. V lost 4 bases to trimming and J lost 4 bases; unmatched junction nucleotides: 6. CDR3 residues: CASSSRGGRPDTQYF. The CDR3 DNA follows: TGTGCCAGCAGTTCGCGGGGGGGCCGACCAGATACGCAGTATTTT.

The genes are TRBV27 and TRBJ2-3; 7 bases align to TRBD2. Germline values: CDR1 MNHEY, CDR2 SMNVEV (reference sequence). Unmatched junction bases numbered 13, after V lost 5 bases and J lost 11 bases. The CDR3 extends over 14 amino acids. The CDR3 protein is CASSTWAGVNMQYF. DNA for the CDR3: TGTGCCAGCAGTACATGGGCGGGGGTTAATATGCAGTATTTT.

This clonotype has only a few counts. The rearrangement uses TRBV7-2 and TRBJ1-5; D call uncertain. Deletions cut 5 bases from V and 7 bases from J, with 12 bases between. CDR1 is SGHTA, CDR2 FQGNSA, per germline. The CDR3 has 13 amino acids. CDR3 DNA: TGTGCCAGCAGCCTCAATCCGGTACAGCCCCAGCATTTT. It translates to CASSLNPVQPQHF.

This clonotype has a count of ten or more. The rearrangement joins TRBV11-1 to TRBJ2-7, with D possibly TRBD1 on 6 matching bases. The CDR3 loop spans 15 amino acids. Germline assignment: CDR1 SGHAT and CDR2 FQDESV (reference sequence). The V end lost 5 bases, the J end lost 0 bases, and 14 bases lay between the germline ends. CDR3 nucleotide sequence: TGTGCCAGCAGCGAGGGACACCCGAGCTCCTACGAGCAGTACGTC. This translates into CASSEGHPSSYEQYV.

This clonotype was counted a few times. The rearrangement joins TRBV13 to TRBJ2-5; D uncertain. The length of the CDR3 is 13 residues. CDR1 PRHDT and CDR2 FYEKMQ come from the germline V gene (reference sequence). The ends were cut back, 5 bases at V and 3 bases at J, with 10 bases in the middle. The CDR3 loop is CASSLRMKETQYF. The CDR3 DNA sequence: TGTGCCAGCAGCCTCCGGATGAAAGAGACCCAGTACTTC.

This clonotype appeared many times. The V call is TRBV7-9, the J call TRBJ1-1; tentative D call: TRBD1 (6 bases). The CDR3 totals 15 residues. Germline lookup yields CDR1 SEHNR and CDR2 FQNEAQ (reference sequence). The ends were cut back, 4 bases at V and 0 bases at J, with 12 bases in the middle. DNA for the CDR3: TGTGCCAGCAGCTCCGAGGGACACCTGAACACTGAAGCTTTCTTT. As protein: CASSSEGHLNTEAFF.

This clonotype appeared a few times. V gene TRBV24-1 combines with J gene TRBJ2-2; D unresolved. The germline V and J ends were trimmed by 1 base and 1 base, with 21 bases remaining between them. This CDR3 contains 20 residues. Germline loops: CDR1 KGHDR, CDR2 SFDVKD. Written as DNA, the CDR3 is TGTGCCACCAGTGATTTCCATGGGGAAGCGAATTCCCTGAACACCGGGGAGCTGTTTTTT. This codes for CATSDFHGEANSLNTGELFF.

This clonotype was recorded a few times. The DNA of the CDR3 is TGTGCCAGCAGTTCCGGGACTAGCGGGGGTAGCTCCTACAATGAGCAGTTCTTC. Translated: CASSSGTSGGSSYNEQFF. The chain has TRBV12-3 or TRBV12-4 and TRBJ2-1; 14 bases fit TRBD2. The trim removed 4 bases at V and 0 bases at J, leaving 5 bases unmatched. The CDR3 sequence is 18 residues long.

This chain joins TRBV5-6 and TRBJ2-1; 15 bases agree with TRBD2. After removal of 4 bases from V and 2 bases from J, the junction contained 4 bases not matched to a gene. The germline gives CDR1 SGHDT, CDR2 YYEEEE. This CDR3 has 17 amino acids. The CDR3 spells CASSGGTSGGPYNEQFF. In DNA form, the CDR3 reads TGTGCCAGCAGCGGGGGGACTAGCGGGGGGCCCTACAATGAGCAGTTCTTC. The whole variable domain, remainder taken from reference TRBV5-6 and TRBJ2-1, is DAGVTQSPTHLIKTRGQQVTLRCSPKSGHDTVSWYQQALGQGPQFIFQYYEEEERQRGNFPDRFSGHQFPNYSSELNVNALLLGDSALYLCASSGGTSGGPYNEQFFGPGTRLTVL.

A few counts support this clonotype. V and J are TRBV7-6 and TRBJ2-1; tentatively, D is TRBD1 (6 bases). In germline, CDR1 is SGHVS, CDR2 FNYEAQ. The CDR3 has 14 amino acids. V lost 2 bases and J lost 7, with 12 bases in between. The CDR3 DNA reads TGTGCCAGCAGCTTAAATTCCGGACAGAATGAGCAGTTCTTC. Translated: CASSLNSGQNEQFF.

At least ten counts were recorded for this clonotype. V gene TRBV19 combines with J gene TRBJ1-4; tentative D call: TRBD1 (5 bases). V lost 11 bases, J lost 0 bases, and 13 bases lay in between. The CDR3 has 14 amino acids. Germline V gene lookup returns CDR1 LNHDA and CDR2 SQIVND (reference sequence). The CDR3 here is CAGGSGSTNEKLFF. CDR3 coding DNA: TGTGCCGGGGGATCAGGATCAACTAATGAAAAACTGTTTTTT.

V is TRBV10-3 and J is TRBJ2-5; D uncertain. Between the trimmed V and J ends, which lost 3 bases and 3 bases, there was a span of 17 bases. CDR1 is ENHRY, CDR2 SYGVKD, per germline. CDR3 length: 16 residues. CDR3: CAISDDDIAREETQYF. The CDR3 DNA follows: TGTGCCATCAGTGACGATGATATCGCACGAGAAGAGACCCAGTACTTC.

This clonotype was seen repeatedly, ten times or more. The chain has TRBV7-2 and TRBJ2-7; no definite D call. Germline V lookup: CDR1 SGHTA, CDR2 FQGNSA. The CDR3 covers 12 residues. The V and J ends lost 1 base and 3 bases respectively, with 4 bases between them. This CDR3 is CASSLGDYEQYF. In DNA form, the CDR3 reads TGTGCCAGCAGCTTAGGGGACTACGAGCAGTACTTC.

This clonotype has more than one count but fewer than ten. This sequence joins TRBV12-3 or TRBV12-4 and TRBJ2-1, with D perhaps matching TRBD1 (6 bases). V was trimmed by 5 bases and J by 8 bases, leaving 16 bases between them. The CDR3 extends over 14 amino acids. The CDR3, as DNA: TGTGCCAGCAGTGCCCGATCAGGGGAACATGAGCAGTTCTTC. As protein: CASSARSGEHEQFF.

In its sample, this clonotype was seen a few times. This chain connects TRBV27 to TRBJ1-6; D is possibly TRBD1 (5 bases). This CDR3 contains 14 residues. Germline CDR1 MNHEY, CDR2 SMNVEV (reference sequence). V was clipped by 4 bases and J by 8 bases, with 12 bases between them. The CDR3 sequence: CASSWGLGDSPLHF. CDR3 sequence (DNA): TGTGCCAGCAGTTGGGGCCTGGGGGATTCACCCCTCCACTTT.

The chain couples TRBV7-6 to TRBJ1-3; 7 bases agree with TRBD1. Germline-derived CDR1 and CDR2 are SGHVS and FNYEAQ. This CDR3 region has 15 residues. Trimming removed 5 bases from V and 3 bases from J; junction bases left unmatched: 7. CDR3 sequence reads: CASSPQGNFGNTIYF. In DNA, the CDR3 is TGTGCCAGCAGCCCACAGGGGAATTTTGGAAACACCATATATTTT.

The chain employs TRBV9 and TRBJ2-5, with 8 bases fitting TRBD2. The length of the CDR3 is 16 residues. V was clipped by 0 bases and J by 4 bases; unmatched bases: 8. The germline V gene encodes CDR1 SGDLS and CDR2 YYNGEE. The CDR3 nucleotides read TGTGCCAGCAGCGTAGGTTTTAGCGGGGTGATAGAGACCCAGTACTTC. The encoded protein is CASSVGFSGVIETQYF.

This chain links TRBV18 with TRBJ2-7, with 9 bases matching TRBD1. Germline V CDR1 and CDR2: KGHSH, LQKENI. This CDR3 region has 14 residues. With V trimmed by 3 bases and J by 5 bases, 5 bases remained unmatched. The CDR3 protein is CASSPRTGDNEQYF. Here the CDR3 DNA reads TGTGCCAGCTCACCTCGGACAGGGGACAACGAGCAGTACTTC.

V gene TRBV4-2 combines with J gene TRBJ2-1; D gene ambiguous. Trimming removed 0 bases at V and 0 bases at J, with 12 bases between. The CDR3 runs 17 residues. Germline assignment: CDR1 LGHNA and CDR2 YNFKEQ. The CDR3 coding sequence is TGTGCCAGCAGCCAAGATCCGGTACCGAGCTCCTACAATGAGCAGTTCTTC. Translating it yields CASSQDPVPSSYNEQFF.

At least ten counts were recorded for this clonotype. The genes are TRBV6-1 and TRBJ1-5; weak D call: TRBD1 (6 bases). The V and J ends lost 3 bases and 2 bases respectively, with 14 bases between them. Looked up from germline, CDR1 is MNHNS and CDR2 is SASEGT. This CDR3 comprises 16 residues. DNA for the CDR3: TGTGCCAGCAGTGATACAGTCGAGGGGGGCAATCAGCCCCAGCATTTT. Protein sequence: CASSDTVEGGNQPQHF.

CDR3 DNA sequence: TGTGCCAGCAGCTTGGGGGGGCCGGGTGGAAACACCATATATTTT. Translation: CASSLGGPGGNTIYF. This sequence joins TRBV5-4 and TRBJ1-3; D might be TRBD1 (6 bases). The CDR3 sequence is 15 residues long. The V gene's germline CDR1 is SGHNT and CDR2 YYREEE (reference sequence). The V end lost 0 bases, the J end lost 3 bases, and 10 bases lay between the germline ends.

This clonotype was counted between two and nine times. V gene TRBV23-1 combines with J gene TRBJ2-7, with 7 bases lining up with TRBD1. TRBV23-1 is filed as an ORF, its function uncertain. V lost 0 bases and J lost 4; bases outside the gene matches: 15. CDR3 length equals 18 residues. The CDR3 reads CASSQSSPQGEMTYEQYV. CDR3 nucleotides: TGCGCCAGCAGTCAATCTTCCCCCCAGGGGGAAATGACTTACGAGCAGTACGTC.

This clonotype showed up just a few times. The chain couples TRBV7-2 to TRBJ2-7, with D possibly being TRBD2 (6 bases). V was trimmed by 1 base and J by 3 bases, leaving 13 bases between them. Germline CDR1 SGHTA, CDR2 FQGNSA. CDR3 length equals 15 residues. CDR3 sequence reads: CASSLEGGDNYEQYF. In nucleotides, the CDR3 is TGTGCCAGCAGCTTAGAGGGCGGGGATAACTACGAGCAGTACTTC.